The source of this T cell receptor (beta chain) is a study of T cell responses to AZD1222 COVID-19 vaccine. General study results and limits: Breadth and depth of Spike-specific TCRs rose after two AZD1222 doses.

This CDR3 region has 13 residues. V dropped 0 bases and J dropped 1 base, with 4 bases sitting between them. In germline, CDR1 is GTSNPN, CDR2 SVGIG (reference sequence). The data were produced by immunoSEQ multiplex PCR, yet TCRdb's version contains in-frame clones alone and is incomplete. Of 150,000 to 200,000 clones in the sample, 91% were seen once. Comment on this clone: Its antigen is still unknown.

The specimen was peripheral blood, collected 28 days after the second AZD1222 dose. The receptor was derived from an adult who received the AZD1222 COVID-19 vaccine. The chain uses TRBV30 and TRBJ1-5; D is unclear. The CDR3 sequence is CAWSVLSNQPQHF. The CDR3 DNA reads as TGTGCCTGGAGTGTACTAAGCAATCAGCCCCAGCATTTT.